These 30 T cell receptor beta chains originate from one sample sequenced in a study of cytomegalovirus exposure and HLA in healthy donors. The PCR employed 60 Vbeta primers together with 13 Jbeta primers. TCRdb's table, derived via immunoSEQ multiplex PCR, lists solely in-frame clones and lacks some. This table holds under 150,000 clones, approximately 80% found once. The source material was PBMCs. These receptor sequences come from a girl aged 2-10 years in good health and CMV-seronegative.

This sequence joins TRBV9 and TRBJ2-7, with 14 bases aligning to TRBD2. The CDR3 sequence is 16 residues long. With 4 bases clipped from V and 4 bases from J, the junction kept 7 bases outside the gene matches. CDR1 is SGDLS and CDR2 is YYNGEE in the germline V gene. The CDR3 region has the DNA TGTGCCAGCAGCTCAGGGACTAGCGGGAGTATATACGAGCAGTACTTC. Translation: CASSSGTSGSIYEQYF.

This clone was seen once. The rearrangement links TRBV6-5 to TRBJ2-3; D not certain. Trimming pared 4 bases from V and 2 bases from J, leaving 7 bases between. CDR1 is MNHEY and CDR2 is SVGAGI in the germline V gene. This CDR3 contains 13 residues. The CDR3 spells CASSSLNTDTQYF. For the CDR3, the DNA is TGTGCCAGCAGTTCACTGAACACAGATACGCAGTATTTT.

This clone appeared a single time. Additional DNA sequences in this sample encode the identical CDR3. The CDR3 loop is CASSLQGVGTEAFF. CDR3 DNA: TGTGCCAGCAGTTTACAAGGGGTTGGGACTGAAGCTTTCTTT. The rearrangement links TRBV27 to TRBJ1-1; D perhaps matches TRBD1 (5 bases). CDR1 and CDR2 from the germline V gene are MNHEY and SMNVEV (reference sequence). The CDR3 runs to 14 residues. V lost 2 bases and J lost 5, with 12 bases in between.

J is TRBJ2-7 and V is TRBV30, with 7 positions matching TRBD1. The CDR3 is 13 residues long. Germline CDR1 is GTSNPN and CDR2 is SVGIG (reference sequence). V lost 4 bases to trimming and J lost 0 bases; unmatched junction nucleotides: 3. The CDR3 DNA is TGTGCCTGGATCCGGGACAGCTCCTACGAGCAGTACTTC. This gives the protein CAWIRDSSYEQYF. Combining the CDR3 with reference TRBV30 and TRBJ2-7 gives the whole variable domain SQTIHQWPATLVQPVGSPLSLECTVEGTSNPNLYWYRQAAGRGLQLLFYSVGIGQISSEVPQNLSASRPQDRQFILSSKKLLLSDSGFYLCAWIRDSSYEQYFGPGTRLTVT.

The CDR3 sequence is CASSLNNLYEQYF. DNA of the CDR3: TGTGCCAGCAGCTTGAACAACCTCTACGAGCAGTACTTC. The chain joins TRBV7-9 to TRBJ2-7, with D unresolved. Germline CDR1 and CDR2: SEHNR and FQNEAQ (reference sequence). This CDR3 has 13 amino acids. V was clipped by 3 bases and J by 3 bases, with 9 bases between them.

The rearrangement uses TRBV5-1 and TRBJ1-1; TRBD1 aligns across 7 bases. Germline CDR1 SGHRS, CDR2 YFSETQ. Trimming removed 4 bases from V and 1 base from J; junction bases left unmatched: 4. The CDR3 contains 14 residues. The chain's CDR3 is CASSVNRGNTEAFF. CDR3 nucleotides: TGCGCCAGCAGCGTGAACAGGGGGAACACTGAAGCTTTCTTT.

The chain combines TRBV7-3 with TRBJ2-6; maybe TRBD2 (6 bases). Trimming removed 2 bases at V and 0 bases at J, with 11 bases between. Germline assignment: CDR1 SGHTA and CDR2 FQGTGA. The CDR3 runs 17 residues. In DNA, the CDR3 is TGTGCCAGCAGCTTATCTGGGGGGAACTCTGGGGCCAACGTCCTGACTTTC. Translating it yields CASSLSGGNSGANVLTF.

The chain employs TRBV28 and TRBJ2-5; 13 bases match TRBD2. The closer fit of TRBJ2-7 to the DNA end suggests the J call may be wrong. Germline assignment: CDR1 MDHEN and CDR2 SYDVKM. CDR3 length equals 17 residues. The CDR3 reads CASSGRLAGGRAYEQYF. For the CDR3, the DNA is TGTGCCAGCAGTGGAAGACTAGCGGGGGGCCGGGCCTACGAGCAGTACTTC.

The gene calls are TRBV5-1 and TRBJ1-2; 9 positions agree with TRBD1. J gave up 0 bases and V 5 bases, and 2 bases lay outside the gene matches. Germline loops: CDR1 SGHRS, CDR2 YFSETQ. CDR3 length: 14 amino acids. The CDR3 protein is CASRDRGSNYGYTF. The CDR3 bases are TGCGCCAGCAGGGACAGGGGATCTAACTATGGCTACACCTTC. The whole variable domain, filled in from reference TRBV5-1 and TRBJ1-2, reads KAGVTQTPRYLIKTRGQQVTLSCSPISGHRSVSWYQQTPGQGLQFLFEYFSETQRNKGNFPGRFSGRQFSNSRSEMNVSTLELGDSALYLCASRDRGSNYGYTFGSGTRLTVV.

The J gene is TRBJ2-1, the V gene TRBV6-1, with a possible D match to TRBD2 (7 bases). This CDR3 is built from 14 residues. Germline CDR1 reads MNHNS; CDR2 reads SASEGT. V shed 8 bases and J shed 10 bases, with 21 bases lying between them. CDR3 sequence: CASSPTGGGKEQFF. The CDR3 DNA follows: TGTGCCAGCTCCCCAACTGGGGGGGGCAAGGAGCAGTTCTTC.

The V gene is TRBV5-8, the J gene TRBJ2-3; 15 nucleotides match TRBD2. The CDR3 is 16 amino acids. Germline V CDR1 and CDR2: SGHTS, YDEGEE. The V segment lost 5 bases and the J segment 8 bases; nucleotides outside the gene matches: 9. CDR3 in amino acids: CASSASGLAGGGTQYF. As DNA, the CDR3 is TGTGCCAGCAGTGCTTCGGGACTAGCGGGGGGAGGTACGCAGTATTTT.

The chain links TRBV30 to TRBJ2-2, with D unclear. The end of the DNA aligns better with TRBJ1-3, so the J call may be wrong. Germline V gene lookup returns CDR1 GTSNPN and CDR2 SVGIG (reference sequence). The CDR3 spans 14 residues. The CDR3 nucleotides read TGTGCCTGGGCCCGGGGTGAATCTGGAAACACCATATATTTT. Translating it yields CAWARGESGNTIYF.

This clone occurred a few times. V and J are TRBV19 and TRBJ1-5, with D perhaps matching TRBD1 (5 bases). Trimming took 3 bases from V and 4 from J, leaving 7 bases between them. The V gene's germline CDR1 is LNHDA and CDR2 SQIVND (reference sequence). This CDR3 has 13 amino acids. CDR3 sequence reads: CASSMTANQPQHF. CDR3 coding DNA: TGTGCCAGTAGTATGACAGCGAATCAGCCCCAGCATTTT.

This CDR3 reads CASSLSMPPRTSIDNEQFF. The CDR3 DNA reads TGTGCCAGCAGTTTGAGCATGCCTCCTCGGACTAGCATCGACAATGAGCAGTTCTTC. The chain has TRBV28 and TRBJ2-1; 8 bases are a match to TRBD2. In germline, CDR1 is MDHEN, CDR2 SYDVKM. The CDR3 consists of 19 residues. V lost 3 bases, J lost 5 bases, and 18 bases stayed unmatched.

This chain connects TRBV5-1 to TRBJ1-1; a possible D gene is TRBD1 (6 bases). CDR3 size: 17 residues. Germline CDR1 SGHRS, CDR2 YFSETQ. Between the trimmed V and J ends, which lost 4 bases and 2 bases, there was a span of 21 bases. The CDR3 sequence: CASSATGLEVNNTEAFF. DNA of the CDR3: TGCGCCAGCAGCGCCACAGGGTTGGAGGTTAATAACACTGAAGCTTTCTTT.

The chain employs TRBV14 and TRBJ2-3; D is unresolved. In germline, CDR1 is SGHDN, CDR2 FVKESK. V dropped 3 bases and J dropped 0 bases, with 10 bases sitting between them. The CDR3 totals 15 residues. CDR3 nucleotide sequence: TGTGCCAGCAGCCAGTTTGCGTGGAGCACAGATACGCAGTATTTT. Its translation: CASSQFAWSTDTQYF.

The rearrangement uses TRBV5-6 and TRBJ1-3; TRBD1 matches at 9 bases. Germline-derived CDR1 and CDR2 are SGHDT and YYEEEE. The CDR3 consists of 18 residues. Trimming at V came to 1 base and at J to 8 bases, leaving 16 bases not matched to a gene. The DNA for the CDR3 is TGTGCCAGCAGCTTGAGGATCCGGACAGGGGTTCGGGCAGACACCATATATTTT. As protein: CASSLRIRTGVRADTIYF.

The chain joins TRBV4-1 to TRBJ2-3; D not certain. CDR1 is MGHRA, CDR2 YSYEKL, per germline. The CDR3 extends over 13 amino acids. Between the trimmed V and J ends, which lost 3 bases and 5 bases, there was a span of 9 bases. For the CDR3, the DNA is TGCGCCAGCAGCCACTTCCAGGAAGATACGCAGTATTTT. Translated: CASSHFQEDTQYF.

This chain uses TRBV6-1 with TRBJ2-3; 10 bases fit TRBD2. The CDR3 is 15 amino acids. Germline CDR1 reads MNHNS; CDR2 reads SASEGT. V was clipped by 0 bases and J by 4 bases; unmatched bases: 1. CDR3 loop: CASSEATSGADTQYF. The CDR3 nucleotides read TGTGCCAGCAGTGAAGCCACTAGCGGGGCAGATACGCAGTATTTT.

J is TRBJ2-7 and V is TRBV5-1; TRBD1 matches 11 bases. The trim removed 5 bases at V and 2 bases at J, leaving 3 bases unmatched. The CDR3 is 14 residues long. The V gene's germline CDR1 is SGHRS and CDR2 YFSETQ. This CDR3 is CASREGQGAYEQYF. Written as DNA, the CDR3 is TGCGCCAGCAGGGAGGGACAGGGGGCCTACGAGCAGTACTTC. The complete variable domain, with remaining parts taken from reference TRBV5-1 and TRBJ2-7, reads KAGVTQTPRYLIKTRGQQVTLSCSPISGHRSVSWYQQTPGQGLQFLFEYFSETQRNKGNFPGRFSGRQFSNSRSEMNVSTLELGDSALYLCASREGQGAYEQYFGPGTRLTVT.

This chain connects TRBV6-6 to TRBJ1-4; the D is unclear. CDR3 length: 14 amino acids. V was shortened by 5 bases and J by 8 bases, with 15 bases between the two germline ends. Germline V gives CDR1 MNHNY, CDR2 SVGAGI (reference sequence). CDR3 sequence (DNA): TGTGCCAGCAGTCCTCAGAGGGTTCCGGAAAAACTGTTTTTT. Translation: CASSPQRVPEKLFF.

The chain couples TRBV5-4 to TRBJ2-3, with 9 bases matching TRBD2. The trim removed 1 base at V and 3 bases at J, leaving 9 bases unmatched. Germline loops: CDR1 SGHNT, CDR2 YYREEE (reference sequence). This CDR3 has 17 amino acids. The CDR3, as DNA: TGTGCCAGCAGCTTGTTGGCAGCGGGAGGTGAGACAGATACGCAGTATTTT. It is translated as CASSLLAAGGETDTQYF.

The V and J genes are TRBV9 and TRBJ2-1, with TRBD2 matching over 12 bases. Germline CDR1 SGDLS, CDR2 YYNGEE. There are 16 residues in the CDR3. V shed 2 bases and J 4 bases; nucleotides not matched to a gene: 4. The CDR3 spells CASSVLAGGGYNEQFF. DNA of the CDR3: TGTGCCAGCAGCGTTCTAGCGGGAGGGGGGTACAATGAGCAGTTCTTC.

The chain links TRBV4-1 to TRBJ2-7, with D maybe TRBD1 (6 bases). V gave up 0 bases and J gave up 7 bases, with 10 bases separating them. Per germline, CDR1 MGHRA and CDR2 YSYEKL. This CDR3 has 13 amino acids. The CDR3 region has the DNA TGCGCCAGCAGCCAAGATTTAGGGGGTGAGCAGTACTTC. Its protein product is CASSQDLGGEQYF.

The genes are TRBV30 and TRBJ2-3, with TRBD2 matching 14 bases. V shed 0 bases, J shed 4 bases, and the junction held 9 bases outside the gene matches. The germline CDR1 and CDR2 sequences are GTSNPN and SVGIG (reference sequence). The CDR3 loop spans 18 amino acids. The CDR3 DNA reads TGTGCCTGGAGTGTACTGGGGACTAGCGGGAGTCCCGCAGATACGCAGTATTTT. This encodes CAWSVLGTSGSPADTQYF.

This clone was seen a handful of times. J is TRBJ1-1 and V is TRBV6-6, with TRBD1 as a possible D gene (6 bases). Trimming took 8 bases from V and 0 from J, leaving 16 bases between them. CDR1 and CDR2 from the germline V gene are MNHNY and SVGAGI (reference sequence). This CDR3 is built from 15 residues. DNA of the CDR3: TGTGCCAGCTTAGCCGGGACACTACTGAACACTGAAGCTTTCTTT. Amino acids: CASLAGTLLNTEAFF.

V usage is TRBV6-1 and J usage is TRBJ2-5; 8 bases are shared with TRBD2. The CDR3 consists of 16 residues. Germline trimming cut 3 bases from V and 2 bases from J; bases unmatched to any gene: 8. The germline V gene has CDR1 MNHNS and CDR2 SASEGT. The CDR3 region has the DNA TGTGCCAGCAGTGAGCGAGCGGGAGTCGGTCAAGAGACCCAGTACTTC. This gives the protein CASSERAGVGQETQYF.

There are a few counts of this clone. The J gene is TRBJ2-3, the V gene TRBV9, with 16 bases that match TRBD2. CDR1 is SGDLS, CDR2 YYNGEE, per germline. The CDR3 sequence is 16 residues long. The V and J ends lost 4 bases and 6 bases, in that order; junction bases with no gene match: 5. CDR3 coding DNA: TGTGCCAGCAGCTCGGGACTAGCGGGGGGGCTGGATACGCAGTATTTT. This codes for CASSSGLAGGLDTQYF.

This rearrangement joins TRBV27 to TRBJ1-1; TRBD1 agrees at 8 bases. This CDR3 comprises 16 residues. The germline gives CDR1 MNHEY, CDR2 SMNVEV (reference sequence). The V gene end was trimmed by 4 bases and the J gene end by 3 bases; junction bases not matched to a gene: 10. The CDR3 sequence is CASSSNHRGLDTEAFF. In DNA, the CDR3 is TGTGCCAGCAGTTCCAACCACAGGGGGTTAGACACTGAAGCTTTCTTT.

The chain is built from TRBV19 and TRBJ1-5, with 9 nucleotides matching TRBD1. This CDR3 spans 15 amino acids. After removal of 3 bases from V and 5 bases from J, the junction contained 5 bases not matched to a gene. Germline CDR1 reads LNHDA; CDR2 reads SQIVND (reference sequence). The CDR3 nucleotides are TGTGCCAGTAGTATGGAGACAGGGGGTTATCAGCCCCAGCATTTT. The encoded protein is CASSMETGGYQPQHF. The full variable domain, rest sourced from reference TRBV19 and TRBJ1-5, is DGGITQSPKYLFRKEGQNVTLSCEQNLNHDAMYWYRQDPGQGLRLIYYSQIVNDFQKGDIAEGYSVSREKKESFPLTVTSAQKNPTAFYLCASSMETGGYQPQHFGDGTRLSIL.